The next 8 T cell receptor beta chains were all read from a single sample in a study of cytomegalovirus exposure and HLA in healthy donors. 13 Jbeta primers and 60 Vbeta primers were used for the PCR. Only in-frame clones appear in the TCRdb table, and some are missing; sequencing was by immunoSEQ multiplex PCR. The table records around 150,000 clones, 79% of them present only once. The sequencing input was PBMCs. The receptors originated from a male donor in good health and CMV-seronegative.

This chain links TRBV10-1 with TRBJ2-6; D is possibly TRBD2 (5 bases). The V end was cut by 6 bases, the J end by 8 bases, with 17 bases between. This CDR3 is 15 amino acids long. CDR1 WNHNN and CDR2 SYGVQD come from the germline V gene (reference sequence). The CDR3 nucleotides are TGCGCCAGCAGAGCAAGACCCCGCGGGCCCAACGTCCTGACTTTC. The encoded protein is CASRARPRGPNVLTF.

This clone occurred a few times. The chain joins TRBV10-2 to TRBJ2-7; D unclear. This CDR3 comprises 12 residues. Trimming removed 7 bases at V and 2 bases at J, with 9 bases between. Germline V CDR1 and CDR2: WSHSY, SAAADI. CDR3 loop: CASIAGTYEQYF. The CDR3 DNA is TGCGCCAGCATCGCAGGAACCTACGAGCAGTACTTC.

The chain combines TRBV27 with TRBJ1-5; 7 bases map to TRBD1. This CDR3 region has 16 residues. Germline CDR1 MNHEY, CDR2 SMNVEV (reference sequence). The V segment lost 0 bases and the J segment 4 bases; nucleotides outside the gene matches: 6. The CDR3 nucleotides read TGTGCCAGCAGTTTATCCGGGGACAGTTTAAATCAGCCCCAGCATTTT. This sequence encodes CASSLSGDSLNQPQHF.

The chain couples TRBV7-2 to TRBJ2-3; 11 nucleotides match TRBD2. The CDR3 is 16 amino acids. V gave up 1 base and J gave up 4 bases; unmatched junction bases: 4. The germline V gene encodes CDR1 SGHTA and CDR2 FQGNSA. Here the CDR3 reads CASSLGPSGGSDTQYF. In nucleotides, the CDR3 is TGTGCCAGCAGCTTAGGTCCTAGCGGGGGGTCAGATACGCAGTATTTT.

This sequence joins TRBV2 and TRBJ2-1, with 8 bases that match TRBD2. CDR1 is SNHLY and CDR2 is FYNNEI in the germline V gene. The CDR3 totals 12 residues. V shed 4 bases and J 10 bases; nucleotides not matched to a gene: 3. DNA of the CDR3: TGTGCCAGCAGTGTTCTAGCGGGCGAGCAGTTCTTC. Protein product: CASSVLAGEQFF.

The rearrangement links TRBV9 to TRBJ2-7, with D tentatively TRBD2 (6 bases). Germline CDR1 is SGDLS and CDR2 is YYNGEE. Deletions cut 3 bases from V and 3 bases from J, with 10 bases between. CDR3 length: 13 residues. CDR3 nucleotides: TGTGCCAGCAGCGCGGGACTGAACTACGAGCAGTACTTC. It is translated as CASSAGLNYEQYF.

The V and J genes are TRBV19 and TRBJ2-7, with D perhaps TRBD1 (5 bases). The CDR3 runs 13 residues. Between the trimmed V and J ends, which lost 6 bases and 0 bases, there was a span of 9 bases. Germline values: CDR1 LNHDA, CDR2 SQIVND (reference sequence). CDR3 residues: CASSQDSSYEQYF. CDR3 in DNA: TGTGCCAGTAGCCAAGACAGCTCCTACGAGCAGTACTTC.

The chain carries TRBV19 and TRBJ2-1; TRBD2 matches 7 bases. V was pared by 8 bases and J by 1 base, with 5 bases of the junction left unmatched. Germline V gives CDR1 LNHDA, CDR2 SQIVND (reference sequence). The CDR3 contains 14 residues. CDR3 bases: TGTGCCAGTGGATTAGCGGGTTCCTACAATGAGCAGTTCTTC. This codes for CASGLAGSYNEQFF.